These 6 T cell receptor beta chains were all obtained from the same sample, sequenced in a study of PD-L1 blockade in urothelial cancer. The repertoire was sequenced with immunoSEQ multiplex PCR; TCRdb's copy has only in-frame clones and lacks some. The sample holds around 110,000 clones, roughly 91% seen once. As for time point: peripheral blood 6 weeks after treatment start. Sequencing was performed on PBMCs, taken around atezolizumab (anti-PD-L1) treatment. The receptors originated from a man in his sixties with urothelial cancer.

This chain uses TRBV4-3 with TRBJ1-2; 10 nucleotides match TRBD1. This CDR3 comprises 17 residues. The junction had 11 bases not matched to a gene; V was cut back by 0 bases and J by 7 bases. Germline CDR1 and CDR2: LGHNA and YSLEER. CDR3 DNA sequence: TGCGCCAGCAGCCAAGATTACAGACAGGGGGCTATGGGTGGCTACACCTTC. Translated, it gives CASSQDYRQGAMGGYTF.

The chain couples TRBV30 to TRBJ1-1; D perhaps matches TRBD1 (5 bases). Germline V lookup: CDR1 GTSNPN, CDR2 SVGIG (reference sequence). The ends were cut back, 4 bases at V and 1 base at J, with 22 bases in the middle. The CDR3 consists of 17 residues. The CDR3 here is CAWTIQGELGRNTEAFF. The CDR3 coding sequence is TGTGCCTGGACTATCCAGGGTGAGTTGGGTAGGAACACTGAAGCTTTCTTT.

J is TRBJ2-3 and V is TRBV14; D is uncertain. V lost 0 bases and J 4 bases, leaving 8 bases between the germline ends. Germline CDR1 is SGHDN and CDR2 is FVKESK. The CDR3 has 14 amino acids. The CDR3 DNA follows: TGTGCCAGCAGCCAAGATCTTCCCCCAGATACGCAGTATTTT. It specifies CASSQDLPPDTQYF. Full variable domain (missing parts from reference TRBV14 and TRBJ2-3): EAGVTQFPSHSVIEKGQTVTLRCDPISGHDNLYWYRRVMGKEIKFLLHFVKESKQDESGMPNNRFLAERTGGTYSTLKVQPAELEDSGVYFCASSQDLPPDTQYFGPGTRLTVL.

The V call is TRBV5-4, the J call TRBJ1-5; 9 nucleotides agree with TRBD1. This CDR3 contains 14 residues. Trimming cost V 4 bases and J 6 bases; bases outside gene matches: 5. Germline V gives CDR1 SGHNT, CDR2 YYREEE (reference sequence). CDR3: CASSVQGAAQPQHF. The CDR3 nucleotides read TGTGCCAGCAGCGTACAGGGGGCTGCTCAGCCCCAGCATTTT.

The chain employs TRBV10-2 and TRBJ2-5, with TRBD2 matching 8 bases. The CDR3 covers 17 residues. J gave up 2 bases and V 7 bases, and 15 bases lay outside the gene matches. Per the germline V gene, CDR1 is WSHSY and CDR2 is SAAADI. CDR3 sequence reads: CASIDGSAGGSQETQYF. The CDR3 DNA is TGCGCCAGCATTGATGGTTCCGCGGGAGGCTCACAAGAGACCCAGTACTTC.

The chain combines TRBV28 with TRBJ2-5, with D uncertain. V lost 7 bases, J lost 8 bases, and 14 bases lay in between. Germline V gene lookup returns CDR1 MDHEN and CDR2 SYDVKM. This CDR3 contains 12 residues. CDR3 DNA sequence: TGTGCCAGCACCTCAACCCCAGGAACCCAGTACTTC. It yields the protein CASTSTPGTQYF.